A selection of T cell receptor beta chains follows, all from one sample in a study of blood T cell repertoires in COVID-19. Repertoires were generated with immunoSEQ multiplex PCR, while TCRdb's copy carries only in-frame clones and drops some. The profile shows some 230,000 clones, around 84% of them singletons. The specimen sequenced was peripheral blood. The receptors derive from a man in his forties with acute or convalescent COVID-19. CDR3s include the opening cysteine and the closing phenylalanine or tryptophan. D genes are given only for firm matches. Clone size is stated in some rows and not others, as once, few, many or a class when expanded.

J gene: TRBJ1-4
V gene: TRBV28
D gene: -
clone size: -
CDR3 protein: CASRQGGTNEKLFF
CDR3 DNA: TGTGCCAGCAGGCAAGGCGGAACTAATGAAAAACTGTTTTTT

J gene: TRBJ1-1
V gene: TRBV28
D gene: -
clone size: -
CDR3 protein: CASSSYTQDTEAFF
CDR3 DNA: TGTGCCAGCAGTTCCTATACTCAGGACACTGAAGCTTTCTTT

J gene: TRBJ1-6
V gene: TRBV5-1
D gene: TRBD1
clone size: -
CDR3 protein: CASSAGQGQNSPLHF
CDR3 DNA: TGCGCCAGCAGCGCTGGACAGGGCCAAAATTCACCCCTCCACTTT

J gene: TRBJ2-5
V gene: TRBV5-4
D gene: TRBD2
clone size: -
CDR3 protein: CASSPSGGASETQYF
CDR3 DNA: TGTGCCAGCAGCCCCTCCGGGGGGGCGTCAGAGACCCAGTACTTC

J gene: TRBJ2-3
V gene: TRBV11-2
D gene: -
clone size: -
CDR3 protein: CASSLDRGDTQYF
CDR3 DNA: TGTGCCAGCAGCTTAGATCGAGGGGATACGCAGTATTTT

J gene: TRBJ1-6
V gene: TRBV27
D gene: TRBD1
clone size: -
CDR3 protein: CATQLRDSPGSPLHF
CDR3 DNA: TGTGCCACCCAACTCCGGGACAGCCCAGGATCACCCCTCCACTTT

J gene: TRBJ1-5
V gene: TRBV30
D gene: -
clone size: once
CDR3 protein: CAWSVWGGSQPQHF
CDR3 DNA: TGTGCCTGGAGTGTATGGGGAGGGAGTCAGCCCCAGCATTTT

J gene: TRBJ1-5
V gene: TRBV3-1/TRBV3-2
D gene: -
clone size: -
CDR3 protein: CASSQGAGKHQPQHF
CDR3 DNA: TGTGCCAGCAGCCAGGGGGCAGGGAAACATCAGCCCCAGCATTTT

J gene: TRBJ1-4
V gene: TRBV2
D gene: -
clone size: -
CDR3 protein: CASSPKGREKLFF
CDR3 DNA: TGTGCCAGCAGTCCGAAGGGGCGTGAAAAACTGTTTTTT

J gene: TRBJ2-5
V gene: TRBV6-5
D gene: -
clone size: -
CDR3 protein: CASSYARGAGETQYF
CDR3 DNA: TGTGCCAGCAGTTACGCTCGGGGGGCAGGGGAGACCCAGTACTTC

J gene: TRBJ2-7
V gene: TRBV9
D gene: TRBD2
clone size: -
CDR3 protein: CASSVGFGAGGDEQYF
CDR3 DNA: TGTGCCAGCAGCGTAGGATTCGGAGCGGGGGGGGACGAGCAGTACTTC

J gene: TRBJ1-1
V gene: TRBV7-9
D gene: -
clone size: once
CDR3 protein: CASSLGQGEDTEAFF
CDR3 DNA: TGTGCCAGCAGCTTAGGGCAGGGTGAGGACACTGAAGCTTTCTTT

J gene: TRBJ2-7
V gene: TRBV7-2
D gene: TRBD2
clone size: -
CDR3 protein: CASSPQAGGYEQYF
CDR3 DNA: TGTGCCAGCAGCCCACAAGCGGGGGGTTACGAGCAGTACTTC

J gene: TRBJ2-3
V gene: TRBV19
D gene: -
clone size: -
CDR3 protein: CASSMPGLSTDTQYF
CDR3 DNA: TGTGCCAGTAGTATGCCAGGGCTTAGCACAGATACGCAGTATTTT

J gene: TRBJ2-1
V gene: TRBV9
D gene: TRBD2
clone size: -
CDR3 protein: CASSVDSGGGVEEQFF
CDR3 DNA: TGTGCCAGCAGCGTGGATAGCGGGGGGGGCGTCGAGGAGCAGTTCTTC

J gene: TRBJ2-3
V gene: TRBV3-1/TRBV3-2
D gene: TRBD2
clone size: -
CDR3 protein: CASSQDRLAGDTQYF
CDR3 DNA: TGTGCCAGCAGCCAAGACAGGCTAGCGGGCGATACGCAGTATTTT

J gene: TRBJ2-5
V gene: TRBV7-2
D gene: -
clone size: -
CDR3 protein: CASSFSWGGRGETQYF
CDR3 DNA: TGTGCCAGCAGCTTTAGTTGGGGGGGCCGGGGAGAGACCCAGTACTTC

J gene: TRBJ1-6
V gene: TRBV18
D gene: TRBD1
clone size: once
CDR3 protein: CASSPLDRDSPLHF
CDR3 DNA: TGTGCCAGCTCACCCTTGGACAGGGACTCACCCCTCCACTTT

J gene: TRBJ1-6
V gene: TRBV9
D gene: -
clone size: -
CDR3 protein: CASSETLHPGESPLHF
CDR3 DNA: TGTGCCAGCAGCGAGACTCTGCATCCAGGGGAATCACCCCTCCACTTT

J gene: TRBJ1-1
V gene: TRBV11-1
D gene: TRBD1
clone size: few
CDR3 protein: CASSDGRQGDTEAFF
CDR3 DNA: TGTGCCAGCAGCGACGGGCGGCAGGGGGACACTGAAGCTTTCTTT

J gene: TRBJ1-2
V gene: TRBV2
D gene: -
clone size: -
CDR3 protein: CASSETGIYGYTF
CDR3 DNA: TGTGCCAGCAGCGAAACAGGGATCTATGGCTACACCTTC

J gene: TRBJ1-1
V gene: TRBV10-2
D gene: -
clone size: once
CDR3 protein: CASSEYSFVMNTEAFF
CDR3 DNA: TGCGCCAGCAGTGAGTACTCGTTCGTGATGAACACTGAAGCTTTCTTT

J gene: TRBJ1-6
V gene: TRBV5-1
D gene: TRBD1
clone size: -
CDR3 protein: CASSYQGTGPLHF
CDR3 DNA: TGCGCCAGCAGCTACCAGGGGACAGGGCCCCTCCACTTT

J gene: TRBJ2-3
V gene: TRBV24-1
D gene: TRBD2
clone size: once
CDR3 protein: CATSDPIAGGTDTQYF
CDR3 DNA: TGTGCCACCAGTGATCCCATAGCGGGGGGCACAGATACGCAGTATTTT

J gene: TRBJ2-2
V gene: TRBV7-8
D gene: -
clone size: -
CDR3 protein: CASSLNPGVMTGELFF
CDR3 DNA: TGTGCCAGCAGCTTAAATCCAGGGGTGATGACCGGGGAGCTGTTTTTT

J gene: TRBJ1-2
V gene: TRBV6-5
D gene: TRBD1
clone size: -
CDR3 protein: CASGGQGSGYTF
CDR3 DNA: TGTGCCAGCGGGGGACAGGGAAGCGGCTACACCTTC

J gene: TRBJ2-1
V gene: TRBV4-1
D gene: TRBD2
clone size: -
CDR3 protein: CASSPRVAGAFRGEQFF
CDR3 DNA: TGCGCCAGCAGCCCCCGGGTAGCGGGGGCTTTCCGAGGGGAGCAGTTCTTC

J gene: TRBJ2-1
V gene: TRBV27
D gene: TRBD1
clone size: -
CDR3 protein: CASTDLDRVNEQFF
CDR3 DNA: TGTGCCAGCACCGATTTGGACAGGGTCAATGAGCAGTTCTTC

J gene: TRBJ1-1
V gene: TRBV13
D gene: -
clone size: -
CDR3 protein: CASSSHADTEAFF
CDR3 DNA: TGTGCCAGCAGCTCCCATGCAGACACTGAAGCTTTCTTT

J gene: TRBJ1-3
V gene: TRBV19
D gene: -
clone size: -
CDR3 protein: CASSGQFSGNTIYF
CDR3 DNA: TGTGCCAGTAGTGGACAGTTCTCTGGAAACACCATATATTTT

J gene: TRBJ1-2
V gene: TRBV5-6
D gene: -
clone size: -
CDR3 protein: CASSQKTGYYGYTF
CDR3 DNA: TGTGCCAGCAGCCAGAAGACAGGCTACTATGGCTACACCTTC

J gene: TRBJ1-6
V gene: TRBV6-5
D gene: -
clone size: -
CDR3 protein: CASARGDFNSPLHF
CDR3 DNA: TGTGCCAGCGCCAGGGGCGACTTCAATTCACCCCTCCACTTT

J gene: TRBJ2-1
V gene: TRBV7-2
D gene: TRBD2
clone size: -
CDR3 protein: CASSPQITSGPYNEQFF
CDR3 DNA: TGTGCCAGCAGCCCCCAGATCACTAGCGGACCCTACAATGAGCAGTTCTTC

J gene: TRBJ2-1
V gene: TRBV28
D gene: -
clone size: -
CDR3 protein: CASSHGSYNEQFF
CDR3 DNA: TGTGCCAGCAGCCACGGCTCCTACAATGAGCAGTTCTTC

J gene: TRBJ1-2
V gene: TRBV11-2
D gene: -
clone size: -
CDR3 protein: CASSNREHGYTF
CDR3 DNA: TGTGCCAGCAGCAACAGGGAACATGGCTACACCTTC

J gene: TRBJ1-2
V gene: TRBV12-3/TRBV12-4
D gene: TRBD1
clone size: once
CDR3 protein: CASLQGWDGYTF
CDR3 DNA: TGTGCCAGCTTACAGGGGTGGGATGGCTACACCTTC

J gene: TRBJ1-1
V gene: TRBV5-1
D gene: -
clone size: -
CDR3 protein: CASSLTGYQAEAFF
CDR3 DNA: TGCGCCAGCAGCTTGACAGGGTATCAGGCTGAAGCTTTCTTT

J gene: TRBJ2-1
V gene: TRBV30
D gene: TRBD1
clone size: -
CDR3 protein: CAWSPGDRGKYNEQFF
CDR3 DNA: TGTGCCTGGAGTCCTGGGGACAGGGGGAAGTACAATGAGCAGTTCTTC

J gene: TRBJ2-1
V gene: TRBV24-1
D gene: -
clone size: -
CDR3 protein: CATSDLSSSYNEQFF
CDR3 DNA: TGTGCCACCAGTGACCTGTCGAGCTCCTACAATGAGCAGTTCTTC

J gene: TRBJ1-3
V gene: TRBV4-1
D gene: -
clone size: -
CDR3 protein: CASRGGSTAGNTIYF
CDR3 DNA: TGCGCCAGCAGAGGAGGATCAACCGCTGGAAACACCATATATTTT

J gene: TRBJ1-5
V gene: TRBV7-3
D gene: -
clone size: few
CDR3 protein: CASSLRPNQPQHF
CDR3 DNA: TGTGCCAGCAGCTTAAGGCCTAATCAGCCCCAGCATTTT

J gene: TRBJ1-1
V gene: TRBV7-9
D gene: TRBD1
clone size: -
CDR3 protein: CASSLPTGGVNTEAFF
CDR3 DNA: TGTGCCAGCAGCTTACCGACAGGGGGTGTGAACACTGAAGCTTTCTTT

J gene: TRBJ1-2
V gene: TRBV5-4
D gene: -
clone size: -
CDR3 protein: CASTLKGNYGYTF
CDR3 DNA: TGTGCCAGCACCCTGAAGGGGAACTATGGCTACACCTTC

J gene: TRBJ2-3
V gene: TRBV6-5
D gene: -
clone size: -
CDR3 protein: CASSPPGLNTDTQYF
CDR3 DNA: TGTGCCAGCAGTCCCCCGGGACTGAACACAGATACGCAGTATTTT

J gene: TRBJ1-3
V gene: TRBV14
D gene: -
clone size: -
CDR3 protein: CASSQALSGNTIYF
CDR3 DNA: TGTGCCAGCAGCCAAGCCCTCTCTGGAAACACCATATATTTT

J gene: TRBJ1-3
V gene: TRBV6-5
D gene: TRBD1
clone size: -
CDR3 protein: CASRRQGVTGNTIYF
CDR3 DNA: TGTGCCAGCAGGAGACAGGGAGTTACTGGAAACACCATATATTTT

J gene: TRBJ2-5
V gene: TRBV5-1
D gene: TRBD1
clone size: -
CDR3 protein: CASSPIPGQGGGTQYF
CDR3 DNA: TGCGCCAGCAGTCCAATCCCGGGACAGGGAGGGGGGACCCAGTACTTC

J gene: TRBJ2-1
V gene: TRBV2
D gene: TRBD2
clone size: few
CDR3 protein: CASRGLADYNEQFF
CDR3 DNA: TGTGCCAGCAGGGGGCTAGCGGACTACAATGAGCAGTTCTTC

J gene: TRBJ2-1
V gene: TRBV6-5
D gene: TRBD1
clone size: -
CDR3 protein: CASRIGDRDGNEQFF
CDR3 DNA: TGTGCCAGCAGAATCGGGGACAGGGATGGGAATGAGCAGTTCTTC

J gene: TRBJ1-2
V gene: TRBV19
D gene: -
clone size: few
CDR3 protein: CASSIQNYGYTF
CDR3 DNA: TGTGCCAGTAGTATCCAAAACTATGGCTACACCTTC

J gene: TRBJ1-1
V gene: TRBV7-2
D gene: -
clone size: -
CDR3 protein: CASSPGTANTEAFF
CDR3 DNA: TGTGCCAGCAGCCCAGGTACGGCGAACACTGAAGCTTTCTTT

J gene: TRBJ2-7
V gene: TRBV5-8
D gene: -
clone size: -
CDR3 protein: CASSFDGGGTYEQYF
CDR3 DNA: TGTGCCAGCAGCTTTGATGGGGGAGGCACCTACGAGCAGTACTTC

J gene: TRBJ2-1
V gene: TRBV20-1
D gene: -
clone size: -
CDR3 protein: CSARTVNEQFF
CDR3 DNA: TGCAGTGCTCGAACGGTCAATGAGCAGTTCTTC

J gene: TRBJ2-7
V gene: TRBV30
D gene: TRBD2
clone size: -
CDR3 protein: CALERGGLNSYEQYF
CDR3 DNA: TGTGCCTTGGAACGCGGGGGGCTGAACTCCTACGAGCAGTACTTC

J gene: TRBJ1-5
V gene: TRBV18
D gene: -
clone size: -
CDR3 protein: CASSPVGGEGQPQHF
CDR3 DNA: TGTGCCAGCTCACCAGTCGGGGGGGAAGGGCAGCCCCAGCATTTT

J gene: TRBJ2-7
V gene: TRBV14
D gene: -
clone size: -
CDR3 protein: CASSLGVSYEQYF
CDR3 DNA: TGTGCCAGCAGCCTAGGGGTCTCCTACGAGCAGTACTTC

J gene: TRBJ2-4
V gene: TRBV20-1
D gene: TRBD2
clone size: -
CDR3 protein: CSASRGLGQTSGNTIAKNIQYF
CDR3 DNA: TGCAGTGCTAGTAGGGGGTTGGGTCAGACTAGCGGGAATACCATAGCCAAAAACATTCAGTACTTC

J gene: TRBJ2-1
V gene: TRBV19
D gene: -
clone size: -
CDR3 protein: CASSIDLAGRRNEQFF
CDR3 DNA: TGTGCCAGTAGTATAGATCTGGCAGGGAGGCGGAATGAGCAGTTCTTC